This T cell receptor beta chain was profiled in a study of T cell clones after liver transplantation. Study-wide background: Samples came from ITN030ST, which attempted immunosuppression withdrawal within 2 years of liver transplantation. Apart from a few HCV-positive recipients, transplants were for non-autoimmune, non-viral reasons. Study results and caveats: Post-transplant, graft-donor-reactive CD4 TCRbeta sequences in blood dropped significantly in 5 of 8 subjects.

Sorting of unstimulated PBMCs yielded separate CD3+CD4+ and CD3+CD8+ fractions. A remark on this clone: As yet, its antigen is unknown.

Some clones are missing from TCRdb's copy, which holds only in-frame ones; the method was immunoSEQ multiplex PCR. The table lists about 75,000 clones, around 84% of them singletons. The CDR3 sequence is 15 residues long. Trimming left V 6 bases short and J 7 bases short, with 22 bases between. Germline V gene lookup returns CDR1 MDHEN and CDR2 SYDVKM. This material consisted of CD4+ T cells from blood, taken roughly 48 months after liver transplant. V usage is TRBV28 and J usage is TRBJ2-7, with D maybe TRBD2 (5 bases). The receptor was isolated from a human patient who received a liver transplant. Certain T cells may be donor cells from the graft. The CDR3 sequence is CASSPPPTTPREQYF. The CDR3 DNA follows: TGTGCCAGCAGCCCCCCCCCGACTACACCCCGGGAGCAGTACTTC.